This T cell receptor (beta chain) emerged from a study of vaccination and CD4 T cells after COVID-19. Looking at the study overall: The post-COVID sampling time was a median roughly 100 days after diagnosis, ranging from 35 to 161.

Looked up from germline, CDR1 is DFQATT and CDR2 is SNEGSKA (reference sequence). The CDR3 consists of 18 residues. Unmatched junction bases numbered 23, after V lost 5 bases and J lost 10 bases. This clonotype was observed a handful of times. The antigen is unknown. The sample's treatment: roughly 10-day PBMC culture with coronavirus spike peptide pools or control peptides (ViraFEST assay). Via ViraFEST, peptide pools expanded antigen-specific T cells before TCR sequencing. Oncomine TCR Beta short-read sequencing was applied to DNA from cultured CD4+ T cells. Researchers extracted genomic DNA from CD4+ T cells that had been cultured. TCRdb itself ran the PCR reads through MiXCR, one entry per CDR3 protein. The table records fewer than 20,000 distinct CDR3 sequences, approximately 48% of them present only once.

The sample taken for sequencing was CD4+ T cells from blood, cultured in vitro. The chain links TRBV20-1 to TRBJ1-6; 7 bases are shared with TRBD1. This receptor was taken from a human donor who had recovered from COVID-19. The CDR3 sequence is CSAGHQAARQGMRSPLHF. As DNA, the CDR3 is TGCAGTGCTGGACACCAAGCCGCCCGACAGGGAATGAGATCACCCCTCCACTTT.